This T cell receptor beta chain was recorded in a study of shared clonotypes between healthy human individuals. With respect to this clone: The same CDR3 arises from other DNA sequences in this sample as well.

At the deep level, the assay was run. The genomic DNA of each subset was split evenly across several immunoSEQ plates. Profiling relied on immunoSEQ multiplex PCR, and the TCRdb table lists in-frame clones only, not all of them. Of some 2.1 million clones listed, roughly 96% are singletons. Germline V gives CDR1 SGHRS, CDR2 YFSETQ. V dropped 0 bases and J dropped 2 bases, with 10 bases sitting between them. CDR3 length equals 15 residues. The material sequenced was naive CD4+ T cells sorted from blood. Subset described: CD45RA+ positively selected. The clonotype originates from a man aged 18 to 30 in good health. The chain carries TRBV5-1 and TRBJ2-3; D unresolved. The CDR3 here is CASSLGDGYTDTQYF. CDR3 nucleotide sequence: TGCGCCAGCAGCTTGGGTGACGGATACACAGATACGCAGTATTTT.